Listed here are 20 T cell receptor beta chains from one sample, sequenced in a study of T cells in tuberculosis. Repertoires were generated with immunoSEQ multiplex PCR, while TCRdb's copy carries only in-frame clones and drops some. The sample lists around 26,000 clones, around 94% occurring once. Sequenced material: PBMCs. These receptors were taken from a donor aged 10-30 years with latent tuberculosis or without tuberculosis infection. Some clones in this sample may be carry-over from other donors' samples.

The chain joins TRBV9 to TRBJ2-7; 10 nucleotides align to TRBD1. Germline CDR1 reads SGDLS; CDR2 reads YYNGEE. The CDR3 runs 14 residues. The V segment lost 0 bases and the J segment 7 bases; nucleotides outside the gene matches: 4. The CDR3 DNA follows: TGTGCCAGCAGCGTAGGACAGGGGGCCCGGGAGCAGTACTTC. Its protein is CASSVGQGAREQYF.

The J gene is TRBJ2-2, the V gene TRBV19; possibly TRBD2 for D (6 bases). V lost 1 base, J lost 5 bases, and 8 bases lay in between. This CDR3 spans 14 amino acids. Germline CDR1 is LNHDA and CDR2 is SQIVND (reference sequence). The CDR3 DNA follows: TGTGCCAGTAGTATAGTCAGCGGGACCGGGGAGCTGTTTTTT. Its translation: CASSIVSGTGELFF.

The genes are TRBV30 and TRBJ1-5; D uncertain. Looked up from germline, CDR1 is GTSNPN and CDR2 is SVGIG (reference sequence). The CDR3 extends over 17 amino acids. Trimming took off 0 bases at V and 0 bases at J, with 15 bases between the two ends. CDR3 sequence (DNA): TGTGCCTGGAGTGTAGGGAGGGTCACTTATAGCAATCAGCCCCAGCATTTT. Translating gives CAWSVGRVTYSNQPQHF.

The V call is TRBV5-1, the J call TRBJ2-1, with TRBD1 matching 7 bases. This CDR3 is 15 amino acids long. V shed 4 bases, J shed 3 bases, and the junction held 7 bases outside the gene matches. Germline CDR1 is SGHRS and CDR2 is YFSETQ. The CDR3 DNA is TGCGCCAGCAGCGCCCGACAGGGCGGCTACAATGAGCAGTTCTTC. Its translation is CASSARQGGYNEQFF. Full variable domain (remainder filled in from reference TRBV5-1 and TRBJ2-1): KAGVTQTPRYLIKTRGQQVTLSCSPISGHRSVSWYQQTPGQGLQFLFEYFSETQRNKGNFPGRFSGRQFSNSRSEMNVSTLELGDSALYLCASSARQGGYNEQFFGPGTRLTVL.

The V and J genes are TRBV2 and TRBJ1-2; D is unresolved. Germline-derived CDR1 and CDR2 are SNHLY and FYNNEI. Trimming cost V 2 bases and J 6 bases, with 19 bases left between them. The CDR3 sequence is 16 residues long. The CDR3 reads CASSESRFRGRDGYTF. For the CDR3, the DNA is TGTGCCAGCAGTGAAAGCCGATTTCGGGGTCGAGATGGCTACACCTTC.

This clone was seen once. The chain has TRBV11-2 and TRBJ2-7, with 7 bases aligning to TRBD2. From germline, CDR1 is SGHAT and CDR2 FQNNGV. This CDR3 is built from 15 residues. J was trimmed by 0 bases and V by 0 bases; bases with no gene match: 2. CDR3 amino acids: CASSLEGGSSYEQYF. In DNA form, the CDR3 reads TGTGCCAGCAGCTTAGAAGGCGGGAGCTCCTACGAGCAGTACTTC.

The chain has TRBV6-5 and TRBJ1-1, with 8 bases that match TRBD1. V was clipped by 8 bases and J by 4 bases; unmatched bases: 6. Germline V gives CDR1 MNHEY, CDR2 SVGAGI. The CDR3 length is 13 residues. This chain's CDR3 is CASRGQVATEAFF. The CDR3 region has the DNA TGTGCCAGCCGGGGACAGGTGGCCACTGAAGCTTTCTTT.

This chain links TRBV30 with TRBJ2-7; D remains ambiguous. Germline V gene data show CDR1 as GTSNPN and CDR2 as SVGIG (reference sequence). Trimming cost V 0 bases and J 0 bases, with 18 bases left between them. There are 17 residues in the CDR3. Here the CDR3 reads CAWSVRKLGIHSYEQYF. The CDR3 DNA follows: TGTGCCTGGAGTGTCAGGAAGCTGGGCATTCACTCCTACGAGCAGTACTTC.

The chain has TRBV5-1 and TRBJ2-7, with TRBD2 identical over 10 bases. The CDR3 has 15 amino acids. The germline V gene encodes CDR1 SGHRS and CDR2 YFSETQ. Trimming cost V 4 bases and J 2 bases; bases outside gene matches: 6. In DNA, the CDR3 is TGCGCCAGCAGCCACCAGCGGGAGGGAGCCTACGAGCAGTACTTC. Amino acids: CASSHQREGAYEQYF.

This chain uses TRBV6-1 with TRBJ1-2; D perhaps matches TRBD1 (6 bases). Germline V gene data show CDR1 as MNHNS and CDR2 as SASEGT. The V gene lost 2 bases and the J gene lost 4 bases, with 14 bases spanning the gap. CDR3 length equals 15 residues. CDR3 protein: CASSEFVRGPYGYTF. The CDR3 DNA reads TGTGCCAGCAGTGAATTTGTCAGGGGACCCTATGGCTACACCTTC.

The chain links TRBV7-6 to TRBJ1-2; D not certain. This CDR3 is 13 amino acids long. Per germline, CDR1 SGHVS and CDR2 FNYEAQ. V was cut by 4 bases and J by 8 bases, with 14 bases left in between. CDR3 nucleotides: TGTGCCAGCAGCTATCAGGATCAATTCGGCTACACCTTC. Protein sequence: CASSYQDQFGYTF.

The chain combines TRBV2 with TRBJ2-7; 14 bases map to TRBD2. This CDR3 is 15 amino acids long. V trimming: 6 bases; J trimming: 2 bases; junction bases outside the gene matches: 3. The germline V gene has CDR1 SNHLY and CDR2 FYNNEI. CDR3: CASSGLAGGTYEQYF. The CDR3 nucleotides read TGTGCCAGCAGCGGACTAGCGGGGGGTACCTACGAGCAGTACTTC.

The chain links TRBV5-6 to TRBJ1-2; 8 bases are a match to TRBD1. CDR1 and CDR2 from the germline V gene are SGHDT and YYEEEE. This CDR3 has 14 amino acids. With 4 bases clipped from V and 3 bases from J, the junction kept 5 bases outside the gene matches. Here the CDR3 DNA reads TGTGCCAGCAGCAAGGACAGGGCGGACTATGGCTACACCTTC. Protein sequence: CASSKDRADYGYTF. Full variable domain (rest looked up from reference TRBV5-6 and TRBJ1-2): DAGVTQSPTHLIKTRGQQVTLRCSPKSGHDTVSWYQQALGQGPQFIFQYYEEEERQRGNFPDRFSGHQFPNYSSELNVNALLLGDSALYLCASSKDRADYGYTFGSGTRLTVV.

This clone occurred a few times. V is TRBV7-3 and J is TRBJ2-3; 7 nucleotides match TRBD2. The germline gives CDR1 SGHTA, CDR2 FQGTGA. This CDR3 has 16 residues. Losses at the gene ends were 5 bases for V and 1 base for J; bases not matched to a gene: 9. As DNA, the CDR3 is TGTGCCAGCAGCGCCGGGAGTGGGAGGGGCACAGATACGCAGTATTTT. Translated, it gives CASSAGSGRGTDTQYF. The complete variable domain, with remaining parts taken from reference TRBV7-3 and TRBJ2-3, reads GAGVSQTPSNKVTEKGKYVELRCDPISGHTALYWYRQSLGQGPEFLIYFQGTGAADDSGLPNDRFFAVRPEGSVSTLKIQRTERGDSAVYLCASSAGSGRGTDTQYFGPGTRLTVL.

The chain has TRBV19 and TRBJ2-2; a possible D gene is TRBD1 (5 bases). The germline V and J ends were trimmed by 1 base and 6 bases, with 9 bases remaining between them. Per the germline V gene, CDR1 is LNHDA and CDR2 is SQIVND (reference sequence). This CDR3 comprises 14 residues. The DNA of the CDR3 is TGTGCCAGTAGTATAGGACAGTACGCCGGGGAGCTGTTTTTT. Protein: CASSIGQYAGELFF. Full variable domain (outside the CDR3, taken from reference TRBV19 and TRBJ2-2): DGGITQSPKYLFRKEGQNVTLSCEQNLNHDAMYWYRQDPGQGLRLIYYSQIVNDFQKGDIAEGYSVSREKKESFPLTVTSAQKNPTAFYLCASSIGQYAGELFFGEGSRLTVL.

V is TRBV6-6 and J is TRBJ2-1; D perhaps matches TRBD2 (6 bases). V dropped 6 bases and J dropped 0 bases, with 15 bases sitting between them. There are 16 residues in the CDR3. Germline V gene sequence: CDR1 MNHNY, CDR2 SVGAGI (reference sequence). The CDR3 loop is CASSSFSGPSYNEQFF. CDR3 sequence (DNA): TGTGCCAGCAGCTCGTTTAGCGGACCCTCCTACAATGAGCAGTTCTTC.

This clone was seen once. The rearrangement links TRBV4-3 to TRBJ2-3, with D perhaps matching TRBD1 (6 bases). The CDR3 spans 17 residues. V lost 0 bases and J 2 bases, leaving 15 bases between the germline ends. In germline, CDR1 is LGHNA, CDR2 YSLEER. The CDR3 protein is CASSQDPDSSYTDTQYF. In DNA form, the CDR3 reads TGCGCCAGCAGCCAAGATCCGGACAGCTCATACACAGATACGCAGTATTTT.

The gene calls are TRBV6-1 and TRBJ2-7; maybe TRBD2 (6 bases). The CDR3 has 13 amino acids. CDR1 is MNHNS and CDR2 is SASEGT in the germline V gene. Trimming removed 8 bases from V and 0 bases from J, with 11 bases in between. The CDR3 nucleotides read TGTGCCAGCCGAAACGGGGGCTCCTACGAGCAGTACTTC. It yields the protein CASRNGGSYEQYF.

The CDR3 here is CAISGANQPQHF. For the CDR3, the DNA is TGTGCCATCAGTGGGGCCAATCAGCCCCAGCATTTT. The chain links TRBV10-3 to TRBJ1-5; D is unclear. This CDR3 comprises 12 residues. V shed 4 bases and J shed 3 bases, with 4 bases lying between them. Germline V gene lookup returns CDR1 ENHRY and CDR2 SYGVKD.

This sequence joins TRBV9 and TRBJ2-5, with 10 bases identical to TRBD2. The CDR3 runs 16 residues. CDR1 SGDLS and CDR2 YYNGEE come from the germline V gene. V shed 1 base and J 4 bases; nucleotides not matched to a gene: 7. The CDR3: CASSVSGSGRRETQYF. The CDR3 DNA reads as TGTGCCAGCAGCGTATCGGGTAGCGGGAGGAGAGAGACCCAGTACTTC.